This TCR beta chain was retrieved from a study of shared clonotypes between healthy human individuals. Findings of the study overall: A handful of donors showed sharing of approximately 5% of naive CD4 clonotypes. Sequencing depth was predicted to influence how clonotypes are shared among donors.

The genomic DNA of each subset was split evenly across several immunoSEQ plates. Produced via immunoSEQ multiplex PCR; TCRdb's table is partial and in-frame only. The repertoire has around 2.5 million clones, roughly 93% of them found once; the top ten carry more than 0.35%. V was shortened by 3 bases and J by 7 bases, with 15 bases between the two germline ends. This CDR3 has 15 residues. Germline V gives CDR1 MRHNA, CDR2 SNTAGT. The CD4+ fraction was divided into a CD45RA+ naive subset and a CD45RA-negative memory subset. Worth noting for this clone: Its antigen remains unknown.

This receptor was identified in a man aged 18 to 29 in good health. Some clones in this sample may be carry-over from other donors' samples. The chain is built from TRBV6-4 and TRBJ2-2; a possible D gene is TRBD2 (5 bases). Sequenced: naive CD4+ T cells from PBMCs. Subset reported: CD45RA+ positively selected. For the CDR3, the DNA is TGTGCCAGCAGTGAGGTTTCCGGGGTCGGCGGGGAGCTGTTTTTT. This gives the protein CASSEVSGVGGELFF.